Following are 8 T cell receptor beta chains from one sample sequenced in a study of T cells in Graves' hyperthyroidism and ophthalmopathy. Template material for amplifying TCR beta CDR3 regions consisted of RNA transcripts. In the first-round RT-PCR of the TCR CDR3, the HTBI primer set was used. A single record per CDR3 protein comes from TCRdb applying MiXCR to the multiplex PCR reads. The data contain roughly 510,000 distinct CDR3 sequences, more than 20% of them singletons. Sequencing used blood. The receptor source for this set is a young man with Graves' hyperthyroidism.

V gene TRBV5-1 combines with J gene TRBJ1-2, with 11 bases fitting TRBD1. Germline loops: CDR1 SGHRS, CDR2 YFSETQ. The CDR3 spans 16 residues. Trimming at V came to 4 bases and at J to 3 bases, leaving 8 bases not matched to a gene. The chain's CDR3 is CASSGWTGGADYGYTF. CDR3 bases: TGCGCCAGCAGCGGCTGGACAGGGGGCGCGGACTATGGCTACACCTTC. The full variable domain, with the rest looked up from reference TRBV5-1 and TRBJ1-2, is KAGVTQTPRYLIKTRGQQVTLSCSPISGHRSVSWYQQTPGQGLQFLFEYFSETQRNKGNFPGRFSGRQFSNSRSEMNVSTLELGDSALYLCASSGWTGGADYGYTFGSGTRLTVV.

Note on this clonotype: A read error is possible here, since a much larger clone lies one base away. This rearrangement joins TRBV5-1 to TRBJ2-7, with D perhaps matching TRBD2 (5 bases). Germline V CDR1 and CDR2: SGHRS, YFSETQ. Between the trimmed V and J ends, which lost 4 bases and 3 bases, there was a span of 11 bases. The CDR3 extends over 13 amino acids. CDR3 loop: CASSVRVNYEQYF. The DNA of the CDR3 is TGCGCCAGCAGCGTGAGGGTAAACTACGAGCAGTACTTC.

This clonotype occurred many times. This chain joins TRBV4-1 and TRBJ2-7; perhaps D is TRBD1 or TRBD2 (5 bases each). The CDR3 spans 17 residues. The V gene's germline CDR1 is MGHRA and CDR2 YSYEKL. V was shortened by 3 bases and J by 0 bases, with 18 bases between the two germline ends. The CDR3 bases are TGCGCCAGCAGCCATTCCTCCGGGACGGGGAGCTCCTACGAGCAGTACTTC. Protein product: CASSHSSGTGSSYEQYF.

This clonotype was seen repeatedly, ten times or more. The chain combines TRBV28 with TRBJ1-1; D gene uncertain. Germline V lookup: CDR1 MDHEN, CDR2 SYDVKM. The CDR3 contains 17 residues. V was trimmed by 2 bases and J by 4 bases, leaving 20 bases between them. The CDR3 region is CASSLDPGNEWATEAFF. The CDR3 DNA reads TGTGCCAGCAGTTTAGACCCGGGGAACGAATGGGCCACTGAAGCTTTCTTT.

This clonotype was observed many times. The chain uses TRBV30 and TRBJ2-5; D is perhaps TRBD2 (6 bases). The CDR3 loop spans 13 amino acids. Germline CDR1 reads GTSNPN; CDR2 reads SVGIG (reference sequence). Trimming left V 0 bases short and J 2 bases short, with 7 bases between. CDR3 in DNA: TGTGCCTGGAGTGTTGGAGGGCAAGAGACCCAGTACTTC. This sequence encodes CAWSVGGQETQYF.

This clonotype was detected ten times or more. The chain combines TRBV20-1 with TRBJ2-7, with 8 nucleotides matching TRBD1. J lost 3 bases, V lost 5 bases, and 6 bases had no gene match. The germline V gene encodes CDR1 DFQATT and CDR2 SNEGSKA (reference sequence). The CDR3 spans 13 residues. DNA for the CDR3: TGCAGTGCTCCGACAGGGGAGAACTACGAGCAGTACTTC. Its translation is CSAPTGENYEQYF.

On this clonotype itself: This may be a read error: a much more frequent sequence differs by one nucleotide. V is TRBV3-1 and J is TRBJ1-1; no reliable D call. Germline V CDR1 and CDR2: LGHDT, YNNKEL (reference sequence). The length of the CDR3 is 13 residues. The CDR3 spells CATLVGLNTQAFF. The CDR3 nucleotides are TGTGCCACCCTGGTCGGACTGAACACTCAAGCTTTCTTT. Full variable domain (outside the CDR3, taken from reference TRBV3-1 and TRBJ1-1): DTAVSQTPKYLVTQMGNDKSIKCEQNLGHDTMYWYKQDSKKFLKIMFSYNNKELIINETVPNRFSPKSPDKAHLNLHINSLELGDSAVYFCATLVGLNTQAFFGQGTRLTVV.

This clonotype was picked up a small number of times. CDR3 coding DNA: TGCGCCAGCAGCTTGGACGGGACAGACTTTAACTATGGCTACACCTTC. Protein: CASSLDGTDFNYGYTF. The rearrangement uses TRBV5-1 and TRBJ1-2; 7 bases map to TRBD1. Germline trimming cut 0 bases from V and 1 base from J; bases unmatched to any gene: 6. This CDR3 region has 16 residues. Germline-derived CDR1 and CDR2 are SGHRS and YFSETQ.